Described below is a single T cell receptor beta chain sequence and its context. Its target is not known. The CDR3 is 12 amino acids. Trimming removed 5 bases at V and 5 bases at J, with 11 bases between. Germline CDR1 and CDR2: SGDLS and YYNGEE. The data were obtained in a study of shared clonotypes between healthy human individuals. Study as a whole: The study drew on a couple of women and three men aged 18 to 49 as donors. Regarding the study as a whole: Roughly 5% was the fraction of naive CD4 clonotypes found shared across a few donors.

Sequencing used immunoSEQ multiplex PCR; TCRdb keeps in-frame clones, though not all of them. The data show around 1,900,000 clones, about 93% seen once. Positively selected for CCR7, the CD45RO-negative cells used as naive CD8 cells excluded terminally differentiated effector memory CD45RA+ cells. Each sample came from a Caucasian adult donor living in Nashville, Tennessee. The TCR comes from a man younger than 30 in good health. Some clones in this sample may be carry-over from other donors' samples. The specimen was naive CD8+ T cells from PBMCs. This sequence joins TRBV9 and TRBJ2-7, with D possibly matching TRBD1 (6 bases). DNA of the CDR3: TGTGCCAGCAGTCCAGGGGAGCACGAGCAGTACTTC. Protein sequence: CASSPGEHEQYF.